A selection of T cell receptor beta chains follows, all from one sample in a study of blood T cell repertoires in COVID-19. This table comes from immunoSEQ multiplex PCR, and its TCRdb copy is limited to in-frame clones, with some not included. The repertoire has roughly 110,000 clones, 80% to 85% of them found once; the top ten carry less than 5%. Sequencing input: peripheral blood. The receptors here all came from a human donor in a cohort sampled during active COVID-19. The conserved cysteine and the conserved F or W are not part of the CDR3 here. Fields, in order: CDR3 protein, V gene, J gene.

cdr3_aa: AISESNRSAANYGYT
v_call: TRBV10-3
j_call: TRBJ1-2

cdr3_aa: ASSYSELAGNNEQY
v_call: TRBV6-6
j_call: TRBJ2-7

cdr3_aa: AIRGEANNSPLH
v_call: TRBV10-3
j_call: TRBJ1-6

cdr3_aa: ASSQTGNTGELF
v_call: TRBV5-8
j_call: TRBJ2-2

cdr3_aa: ASSYVGQGAGELF
v_call: TRBV6-2/TRBV6-3
j_call: TRBJ2-2

cdr3_aa: ASSQDPREEGHEQF
v_call: TRBV4-3
j_call: TRBJ2-1

cdr3_aa: ASSAGLPNNEQF
v_call: TRBV5-1
j_call: TRBJ2-1

cdr3_aa: ASSARTGGLDEAF
v_call: TRBV7-9
j_call: TRBJ1-1

cdr3_aa: ASSPGQGSYNEQF
v_call: TRBV5-4
j_call: TRBJ2-1

cdr3_aa: ASSLNRDNEQF
v_call: TRBV5-1
j_call: TRBJ2-1

cdr3_aa: ASSVVGGPYNEQF
v_call: TRBV9
j_call: TRBJ2-1

cdr3_aa: SVEDRGSEAF
v_call: TRBV29-1
j_call: TRBJ1-1

cdr3_aa: ASSLSQGTYNEQF
v_call: TRBV7-3
j_call: TRBJ2-1

cdr3_aa: SAGTVNTEAF
v_call: TRBV29-1
j_call: TRBJ1-1

cdr3_aa: ASSLTGGGDQPQH
v_call: TRBV5-5
j_call: TRBJ1-5

cdr3_aa: ASPKPGTSGNTGELF
v_call: TRBV27
j_call: TRBJ2-2